This passage covers 2 T cell receptor beta chains from one sample sequenced in a study of blood T cell repertoires in COVID-19. Libraries were prepared by immunoSEQ multiplex PCR; TCRdb keeps only in-frame clonotypes and omits some of them. The sample consists of approximately 120,000 clones, 84% of them appearing once. Sequencing was performed on peripheral blood. All receptors come from a woman older than 75 with active or convalescent COVID-19.

The CDR3 spells CASSLGSGGPDTQYF. The CDR3 DNA is TGTGCCAGCAGCTTAGGGTCAGGGGGCCCAGATACGCAGTATTTT. The chain couples TRBV7-2 to TRBJ2-3; the match to TRBD1 covers 8 bases. The length of the CDR3 is 15 residues. Trimming cost V 1 base and J 4 bases; bases outside gene matches: 4. Germline V gene data show CDR1 as SGHTA and CDR2 as FQGNSA.

The chain uses TRBV5-1 and TRBJ1-1; possible D gene TRBD1, 5 bases. The germline V gene has CDR1 SGHRS and CDR2 YFSETQ. CDR3 length: 16 residues. The V gene lost 0 bases and the J gene lost 0 bases, with 12 bases spanning the gap. Here the CDR3 DNA reads TGCGCCAGCAGCTTGGAGGCCCAGGGTATGAACACTGAAGCTTTCTTT. Encoded protein: CASSLEAQGMNTEAFF. Full variable domain (rest looked up from reference TRBV5-1 and TRBJ1-1): KAGVTQTPRYLIKTRGQQVTLSCSPISGHRSVSWYQQTPGQGLQFLFEYFSETQRNKGNFPGRFSGRQFSNSRSEMNVSTLELGDSALYLCASSLEAQGMNTEAFFGQGTRLTVV.